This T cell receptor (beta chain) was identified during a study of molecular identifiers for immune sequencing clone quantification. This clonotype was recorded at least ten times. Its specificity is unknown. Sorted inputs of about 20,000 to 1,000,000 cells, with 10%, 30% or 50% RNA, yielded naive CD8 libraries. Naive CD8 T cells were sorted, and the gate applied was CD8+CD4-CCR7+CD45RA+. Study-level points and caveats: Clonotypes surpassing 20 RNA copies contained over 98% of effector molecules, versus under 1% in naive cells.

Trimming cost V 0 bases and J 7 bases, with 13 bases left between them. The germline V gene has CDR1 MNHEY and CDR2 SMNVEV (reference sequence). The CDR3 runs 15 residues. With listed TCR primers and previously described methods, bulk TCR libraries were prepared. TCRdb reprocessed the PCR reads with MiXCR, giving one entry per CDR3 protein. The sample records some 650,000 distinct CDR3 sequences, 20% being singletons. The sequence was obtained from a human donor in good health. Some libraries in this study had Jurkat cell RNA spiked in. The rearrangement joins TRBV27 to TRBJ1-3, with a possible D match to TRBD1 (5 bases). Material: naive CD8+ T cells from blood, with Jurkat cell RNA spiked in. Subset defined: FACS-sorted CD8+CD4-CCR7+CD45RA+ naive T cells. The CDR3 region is CASSLSGHWMNTIYF. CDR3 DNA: TGTGCCAGCAGTTTATCAGGACACTGGATGAACACCATATATTTT.